The 31 T cell receptor beta chains presented below share a single source sample, sequenced in a study of cytotoxic CD8 clonotypes in ibrutinib-treated CLL (dated by TCRdb to the early 2020s). The time point label, read with the paper, signifies: about twelve months on ibrutinib. The library was obtained by the immunoSEQ multiplex PCR assay. TCRdb took over this immuneACCESS table, retaining in-frame rearrangements with V and J assigned. Such tables are incomplete; in checked studies, under half of the missing clones stem from an unresolved V gene, and the remainder is unexplained. Counted in this sample were approximately 91,000 clones; about 85% of them appeared once. The top ten constitute more than 4.5% of the sample. The sample consisted of PBMCs, taken after 12 months of ibrutinib treatment. The receptors were gathered from a human donor with chronic lymphocytic leukemia.

The chain uses TRBV20-1 and TRBJ2-5; the D gene is possibly TRBD1 (5 bases). CDR3 length equals 11 residues. CDR1 and CDR2 (germline): DFQATT, SNEGSKA (reference sequence). V lost 7 bases to trimming and J lost 5 bases, with 11 bases between them. The CDR3 bases are TGCAGTGGACAGTTGGAGGAGACCCAGTACTTC. Amino acid sequence: CSGQLEETQYF.

The chain employs TRBV10-3 and TRBJ1-1; 7 bases map to TRBD1. V trimming: 11 bases; J trimming: 4 bases; junction bases outside the gene matches: 10. The CDR3 length is 13 residues. Germline CDR1 is ENHRY and CDR2 is SYGVKD. In DNA, the CDR3 is TGTGCCGCCAACCGGGACAGTGGCACTGAAGCTTTCTTT. This translates into CAANRDSGTEAFF.

This sequence joins TRBV28 and TRBJ1-4, with D unclear. Trimming stripped 1 base from V and 8 bases from J, with 5 bases between. Germline loops: CDR1 MDHEN, CDR2 SYDVKM. The CDR3 has 12 residues. CDR3 nucleotides: TGTGCCAGCAGTTTATTGGGCGAAAAACTGTTTTTT. Protein sequence: CASSLLGEKLFF.

This clone was seen many times. V gene TRBV19 combines with J gene TRBJ2-7, with 7 bases identical to TRBD1. This CDR3 is built from 13 residues. Per germline, CDR1 LNHDA and CDR2 SQIVND (reference sequence). The J segment lost 3 bases and the V segment lost 5 bases, leaving 4 bases of the junction unmatched. CDR3 protein: CASSRGTVYEQYF. CDR3 sequence (DNA): TGTGCCAGTAGTCGAGGGACAGTCTACGAGCAGTACTTC.

This clone appeared a single time. The rearrangement joins TRBV19 to TRBJ1-1; no clear D gene. The V and J ends lost 4 bases and 7 bases respectively, with 10 bases between them. This CDR3 contains 12 residues. In germline, CDR1 is LNHDA, CDR2 SQIVND (reference sequence). The CDR3 coding sequence is TGTGCCAGTAGTACTTACACGGGTGAAGCTTTCTTT. It encodes CASSTYTGEAFF.

The chain combines TRBV18 with TRBJ1-5; D remains unclear. The CDR3 is made up of 14 amino acids. The germline gives CDR1 KGHSH, CDR2 LQKENI. Trimming pared 2 bases from V and 3 bases from J, leaving 8 bases between. The CDR3 sequence is CASSPMGPNQPQHF. In DNA, the CDR3 is TGTGCCAGCTCACCAATGGGCCCCAATCAGCCCCAGCATTTT.

V usage is TRBV15 and J usage is TRBJ2-2; D is uncertain. Trimming removed 2 bases from V and 7 bases from J, with 11 bases in between. The germline CDR1 and CDR2 sequences are LNHNV and YYDKDF (reference sequence). This CDR3 has 14 amino acids. The CDR3 here is CATSRYVSDGELFF. In DNA form, the CDR3 reads TGTGCCACCAGCAGATACGTATCGGACGGGGAGCTGTTTTTT.

The chain employs TRBV6-1 and TRBJ2-5, with D perhaps matching TRBD1 or TRBD2 (6 bases each). The CDR3 sequence is 13 residues long. V was pared by 7 bases and J by 4 bases, with 13 bases between. The germline V gene has CDR1 MNHNS and CDR2 SASEGT. CDR3 sequence reads: CASTGAGLETQYF. The CDR3 nucleotides read TGTGCCAGCACGGGGGCAGGCTTAGAGACCCAGTACTTC.

The chain recombines TRBV18 with TRBJ1-1; D remains unclear. Germline values: CDR1 KGHSH, CDR2 LQKENI. The CDR3 runs to 13 residues. Deletions cut 0 bases from V and 2 bases from J, with 4 bases between. CDR3: CASSPPHNTEAFF. As DNA, the CDR3 is TGTGCCAGCTCACCACCCCATAACACTGAAGCTTTCTTT.

This clone has a single count. The genes are TRBV4-3 and TRBJ2-3; TRBD2 aligns across 8 bases. Germline assignment: CDR1 LGHNA and CDR2 YSLEER. Trimming removed 4 bases from V and 6 bases from J; junction bases left unmatched: 9. This CDR3 is built from 15 residues. The CDR3 reads CASSRTSRPPDTQYF. In DNA, the CDR3 is TGCGCCAGCAGCCGGACTAGCCGACCGCCGGATACGCAGTATTTT.

This clone is a singleton in its sample. This chain links TRBV7-2 with TRBJ2-1, with no clear D. The germline gives CDR1 SGHTA, CDR2 FQGNSA. V lost 2 bases and J 5 bases, leaving 13 bases between the germline ends. The CDR3 sequence is 15 residues long. CDR3 in amino acids: CASSLRRVVHNEQFF. CDR3 in DNA: TGTGCCAGCAGCTTAAGAAGGGTTGTCCACAATGAGCAGTTCTTC.

This chain links TRBV19 with TRBJ1-2; 8 positions match TRBD1. This CDR3 region has 16 residues. The germline gives CDR1 LNHDA, CDR2 SQIVND (reference sequence). Germline trimming cut 6 bases from V and 5 bases from J; bases unmatched to any gene: 14. CDR3 DNA sequence: TGTGCCAGTAGGACGACAGGGGCGAGAAATACTTATGGCTACACCTTC. The encoded protein is CASRTTGARNTYGYTF.

The chain has TRBV9 and TRBJ2-3; D is unclear. The V and J ends lost 4 bases and 14 bases respectively, with 17 bases between them. Germline V CDR1 and CDR2: SGDLS, YYNGEE. This CDR3 region has 12 residues. The DNA of the CDR3 is TGTGCCAGCAGCCCCTTGGACGGCCCGGGGTATTTT. Its translation: CASSPLDGPGYF.

This sequence joins TRBV28 and TRBJ1-3; D is unresolved. Germline assignment: CDR1 MDHEN and CDR2 SYDVKM. Trimming removed 8 bases from V and 7 bases from J, with 12 bases in between. This CDR3 has 12 amino acids. The CDR3 reads CASEGRVNTIYF. CDR3 nucleotides: TGTGCCAGCGAAGGGAGGGTGAACACCATATATTTT.

This clone occurred many times. This rearrangement joins TRBV4-1 to TRBJ2-1, with D possibly matching TRBD2 (6 bases). V was shortened by 0 bases and J by 9 bases, with 21 bases between the two germline ends. Per germline, CDR1 MGHRA and CDR2 YSYEKL. This CDR3 comprises 17 residues. This chain's CDR3 is CASSQESAGRERSEQFF. The CDR3 DNA sequence: TGCGCCAGCAGCCAAGAGTCTGCGGGAAGAGAGAGGAGTGAGCAGTTCTTC.

The V and J genes are TRBV28 and TRBJ2-1; TRBD2 aligns across 12 bases. This CDR3 has 16 residues. Trimming removed 6 bases from V and 5 bases from J; junction bases left unmatched: 8. Per germline, CDR1 MDHEN and CDR2 SYDVKM. DNA of the CDR3: TGTGCCAGCAGCCAACGGACTAGCGGGACAAACAATGAGCAGTTCTTC. This translates into CASSQRTSGTNNEQFF.

The V call is TRBV5-1, the J call TRBJ2-1; 9 bases are shared with TRBD2. Germline lookup yields CDR1 SGHRS and CDR2 YFSETQ. This CDR3 has 17 residues. The V gene end was trimmed by 4 bases and the J gene end by 7 bases; junction bases not matched to a gene: 15. CDR3 region: CASSQGVGLAGRNEQFF. CDR3 coding DNA: TGCGCCAGCAGCCAGGGGGTGGGGCTAGCGGGACGAAATGAGCAGTTCTTC.

The rearrangement joins TRBV19 to TRBJ2-1; 8 bases agree with TRBD2. Germline assignment: CDR1 LNHDA and CDR2 SQIVND (reference sequence). With V trimmed by 7 bases and J by 6 bases, 14 bases remained unmatched. This CDR3 region has 16 residues. The CDR3 loop reads CASTRGGDFKGNEQFF. Here the CDR3 DNA reads TGTGCCAGTACCCGGGGGGGGGACTTTAAGGGCAATGAGCAGTTCTTC.

The chain carries TRBV28 and TRBJ2-1; 11 positions agree with TRBD2. Germline V CDR1 and CDR2: MDHEN, SYDVKM. This CDR3 is 16 amino acids long. J lost 3 bases, V lost 3 bases, and 4 bases had no gene match. CDR3 sequence reads: CASSFGTSGDYNEQFF. CDR3 coding DNA: TGTGCCAGCAGTTTTGGGACTAGCGGAGACTACAATGAGCAGTTCTTC.

This chain links TRBV7-3 with TRBJ2-1; TRBD2 aligns across 13 bases. Per germline, CDR1 SGHTA and CDR2 FQGTGA. Losses at the gene ends were 5 bases for V and 5 bases for J; bases not matched to a gene: 9. This CDR3 contains 17 residues. The CDR3 DNA follows: TGTGCCAGCAGCACCCGGACTAGCGGGAGCCCACACAATGAGCAGTTCTTC. Its translation is CASSTRTSGSPHNEQFF.

This chain uses TRBV29-1 with TRBJ1-2; D is ambiguous. This CDR3 has 11 residues. V lost 6 bases and J 2 bases, leaving 7 bases between the germline ends. Germline V gene sequence: CDR1 SQVTM, CDR2 ANQGSEA. CDR3 loop: CSVVINYGYTF. CDR3 nucleotides: TGCAGCGTCGTTATAAACTATGGCTACACCTTC.

The gene calls are TRBV10-3 and TRBJ2-5; D is perhaps TRBD1 or TRBD2 (5 bases each). The V gene lost 4 bases and the J gene lost 1 base, with 13 bases spanning the gap. Germline CDR1 and CDR2: ENHRY and SYGVKD. The CDR3 has 15 residues. The CDR3 loop is CAISVGEGAQETQYF. CDR3 nucleotides: TGTGCCATCAGTGTGGGGGAAGGGGCCCAAGAGACCCAGTACTTC.

J is TRBJ1-1 and V is TRBV19, with D possibly matching TRBD1 (5 bases). The CDR3 totals 15 residues. Germline assignment: CDR1 LNHDA and CDR2 SQIVND (reference sequence). V was clipped by 4 bases and J by 1 base, with 13 bases between them. The CDR3 DNA sequence: TGTGCCAGTAGTACAGACAGTGGTGGGAACACTGAAGCTTTCTTT. This sequence encodes CASSTDSGGNTEAFF.

This clone was seen only once. V is TRBV6-5 and J is TRBJ2-7; D not resolved. Trimming pared 6 bases from V and 7 bases from J, leaving 10 bases between. Germline lookup yields CDR1 MNHEY and CDR2 SVGAGI. The CDR3 runs 11 residues. CDR3 nucleotide sequence: TGTGCCAGCAGCGGGCAATGGGAGCAGTACTTC. It encodes CASSGQWEQYF.

This clone came up a few times. This sequence joins TRBV30 and TRBJ1-4; D ambiguous. The CDR3 has 13 residues. CDR1 is GTSNPN and CDR2 is SVGIG in the germline V gene (reference sequence). Trimming pared 1 base from V and 8 bases from J, leaving 11 bases between. The CDR3 nucleotides are TGTGCCTGGAGTGGGGAGCCCGGGGAAAAACTGTTTTTT. Its protein is CAWSGEPGEKLFF. The variable domain in full, completed from reference TRBV30 and TRBJ1-4, reads SQTIHQWPATLVQPVGSPLSLECTVEGTSNPNLYWYRQAAGRGLQLLFYSVGIGQISSEVPQNLSASRPQDRQFILSSKKLLLSDSGFYLCAWSGEPGEKLFFGSGTQLSVL.

This chain joins TRBV4-2 and TRBJ2-5; 8 bases are a match to TRBD2. The CDR3 has 13 amino acids. CDR1 is LGHNA and CDR2 is YNFKEQ in the germline V gene. With 8 bases clipped from V and 2 bases from J, the junction kept 4 bases outside the gene matches. The CDR3 sequence is CASGRGGQETQYF. DNA for the CDR3: TGTGCCAGCGGCCGGGGGGGACAAGAGACCCAGTACTTC.

This chain links TRBV29-1 with TRBJ2-3; the D gene could be TRBD1 or TRBD2 (6 bases each). Germline V gene sequence: CDR1 SQVTM, CDR2 ANQGSEA. V lost 4 bases and J lost 2, with 22 bases in between. This CDR3 spans 17 amino acids. The CDR3, as DNA: TGCAGCGTTGTGGTACAGGGAGGAAGTTTGGACACAGATACGCAGTATTTT. Translation gives CSVVVQGGSLDTDTQYF.

This sequence joins TRBV27 and TRBJ2-7; the match to TRBD2 covers 13 bases. CDR3 length equals 16 residues. V lost 7 bases to trimming and J lost 7 bases; unmatched junction nucleotides: 13. In germline, CDR1 is MNHEY, CDR2 SMNVEV (reference sequence). The CDR3 region has the DNA TGTGCCAGCACCCCCCGCTGGACTAGCGGGAGTAATGAGCAGTACTTC. Protein: CASTPRWTSGSNEQYF.

The chain couples TRBV5-1 to TRBJ2-1, with D uncertain. V lost 0 bases and J lost 9, with 10 bases in between. From germline, CDR1 is SGHRS and CDR2 YFSETQ. The CDR3 is made up of 13 amino acids. The CDR3 region has the DNA TGCGCCAGCAGCTTGGAGGGATTGGGTGAGCAGTTCTTC. This gives the protein CASSLEGLGEQFF.

V and J are TRBV6-1 and TRBJ1-1, with D uncertain. The ends were cut back, 6 bases at V and 4 bases at J, with 15 bases in the middle. Germline CDR1 reads MNHNS; CDR2 reads SASEGT. The CDR3 totals 14 residues. In nucleotides, the CDR3 is TGTGCCAGCAGCGTGTACCGAGATGGCACTGAAGCTTTCTTT. Its translation is CASSVYRDGTEAFF.

The rearrangement links TRBV9 to TRBJ1-2, with D possibly being TRBD1 (6 bases). Germline assignment: CDR1 SGDLS and CDR2 YYNGEE. The ends were cut back, 4 bases at V and 5 bases at J, with 15 bases in the middle. This CDR3 is built from 14 residues. For the CDR3, the DNA is TGTGCCAGCAGCCCCCGCACAGGGAATTATGGCTACACCTTC. The encoded protein is CASSPRTGNYGYTF.